This section outlines one TCR beta chain sequence together with its context. It was with 60 Vbeta and 13 Jbeta primers that the PCR ran. Produced via immunoSEQ multiplex PCR; TCRdb's table is partial and in-frame only. Of roughly 110,000 clones listed, roughly 68% were seen once; the top ten hold about 2.2%. The CDR3 covers 14 residues. Losses at the gene ends were 6 bases for V and 5 bases for J; bases not matched to a gene: 8. CDR1 and CDR2 (germline): LNHNV, YYDKDF (reference sequence). This entry belongs to a study of cytomegalovirus exposure and HLA in healthy donors. Specimen: PBMCs. The chain employs TRBV15 and TRBJ2-3; TRBD2 matches 7 bases. The receptor was isolated from a woman younger than 45 in good health and CMV-seronegative. CDR3 in amino acids: CATSRLASRDTQYF. The CDR3 nucleotides are TGTGCCACCAGTAGACTAGCAAGTCGAGATACGCAGTATTTT.